The present TCR beta chain was sequenced within a study of cytomegalovirus exposure and HLA in healthy donors. Study in general: Findings of an earlier analysis included 110 million or so unique TCR beta sequences from 200 million or so T cells. The early release's HLA-typed donors yielded approximately 85 million unique TCRs.

The germline V and J ends were trimmed by 2 bases and 2 bases, with 11 bases remaining between them. The CDR3 contains 14 residues. Looked up from germline, CDR1 is GTSNPN and CDR2 is SVGIG (reference sequence). Unrecorded immune exposure was likely among donors, who were nominally healthy when sampled. Primers: 60 Vbeta forward and 13 Jbeta reverse. Measured with immunoSEQ multiplex PCR; TCRdb has only the in-frame clones, and not every one. The data contain under 150,000 clones, approximately 80% of them singletons. Sequenced sample: PBMCs. The chain couples TRBV30 to TRBJ2-3; perhaps TRBD2 as D (6 bases). This TCR came from a woman aged 40 to 50 in good health and CMV-seropositive. The DNA of the CDR3 is TGTGCCTGGAGTCCGGGACTCCTCACAGATACGCAGTATTTT. It encodes CAWSPGLLTDTQYF.